This TCR beta chain was recorded in a study of T cell repertoires in cytomegalovirus infection. Study-wide background: Indicated by public TCR beta signatures were CMV infection and matching HLA type.

Trimming left V 7 bases short and J 6 bases short, with 12 bases between. From germline, CDR1 is MNHNS and CDR2 SASEGT. The CDR3 contains 12 residues. In the case of this clonotype: Its matching antigen is unknown.

Study-level results: CMV carriers having the relevant HLA were flagged by cumulative public TCR beta family frequency. HLA-C-restricted TCR beta clonotypes specific for CMV led the ex vivo response.

TCRdb used MiXCR to reprocess the reads, holding one entry per CDR3 protein. The sample lists 450,000 to 650,000 distinct CDR3 sequences, approximately 25% seen once, with about 13% in the top ten. The sample was PBMCs. This chain uses TRBV6-1 with TRBJ1-1; D possibly corresponds to TRBD1 (5 bases). This receptor was identified in a human donor in good health (CMV status not recorded). Some clones in this sample may be carry-over from other donors' samples. The CDR3 DNA reads TGTGCCAGCATGGACGGGGGAGCTGAAGCTTTCTTT. Its translation is CASMDGGAEAFF.